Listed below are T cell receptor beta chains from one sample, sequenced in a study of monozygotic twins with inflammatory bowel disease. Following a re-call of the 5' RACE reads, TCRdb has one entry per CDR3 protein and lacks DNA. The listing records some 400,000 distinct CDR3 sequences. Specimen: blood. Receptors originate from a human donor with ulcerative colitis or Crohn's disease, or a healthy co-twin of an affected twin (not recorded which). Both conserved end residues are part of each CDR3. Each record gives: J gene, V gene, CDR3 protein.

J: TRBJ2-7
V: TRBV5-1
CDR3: CASSPNRDRGLYEQYF

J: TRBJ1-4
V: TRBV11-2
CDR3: CASSTTRDRPNEKLFF

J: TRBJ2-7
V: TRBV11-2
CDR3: CASSLGLAGSDEQYF

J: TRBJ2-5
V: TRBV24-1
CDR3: CATSDTRQGLGTQYF

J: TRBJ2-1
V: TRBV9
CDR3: CASSVLLRPPYNEQFF

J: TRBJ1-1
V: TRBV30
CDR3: CAWGRGTEAFF

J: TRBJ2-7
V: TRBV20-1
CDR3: CSARALSSGSSHEQYF

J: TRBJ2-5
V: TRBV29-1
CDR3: CSVDRAGETQYF

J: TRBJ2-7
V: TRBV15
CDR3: CATGSDSSEYSYEQYF

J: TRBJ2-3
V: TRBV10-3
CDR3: CAISLQRSSTDTQYF

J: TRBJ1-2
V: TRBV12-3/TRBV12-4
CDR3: CASTTGPPDYGYTF

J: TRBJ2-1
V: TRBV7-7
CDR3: CASSQTEQGGQFF

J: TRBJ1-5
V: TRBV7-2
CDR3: CASSLVGVSNQPQHF

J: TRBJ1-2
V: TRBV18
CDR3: CASSPPGVNYGYTF

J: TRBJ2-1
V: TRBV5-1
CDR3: CASSPVVGGRGNEQFF

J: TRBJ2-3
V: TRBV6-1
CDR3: CASRVLAGATDTQYF

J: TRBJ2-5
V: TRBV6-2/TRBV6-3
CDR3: CASSRNRGEQETQYF

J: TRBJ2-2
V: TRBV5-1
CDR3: CASKETGPHVTGELFF

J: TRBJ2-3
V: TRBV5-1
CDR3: CASSLGFSGNTDTQYF

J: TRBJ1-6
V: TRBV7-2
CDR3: CASSPGGVGNSPLHF

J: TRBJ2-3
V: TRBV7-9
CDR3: CASSLDDNTDTQYF

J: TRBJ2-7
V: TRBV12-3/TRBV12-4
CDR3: CASSSQQGISEQYF

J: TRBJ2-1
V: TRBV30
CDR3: CACPSGRAGEQFF

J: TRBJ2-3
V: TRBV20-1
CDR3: CSASEGTGANTQYF

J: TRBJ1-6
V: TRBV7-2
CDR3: CASSLPGTASSLHF

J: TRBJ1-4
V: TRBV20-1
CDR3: CSAGTGSEKLFF

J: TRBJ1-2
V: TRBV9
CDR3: CASSVERFGYGYTF

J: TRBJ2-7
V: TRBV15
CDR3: CATSRDWAGEQYF

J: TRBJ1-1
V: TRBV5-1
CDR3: CASSRSGTGDNRAFF

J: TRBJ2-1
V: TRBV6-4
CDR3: CASSDGDSSYNEQFF

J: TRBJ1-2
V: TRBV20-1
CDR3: CSAVGDGTGVSGYTF

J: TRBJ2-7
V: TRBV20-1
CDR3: CSMTSGGSYEQYF

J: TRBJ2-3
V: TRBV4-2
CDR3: CASSQDPGTDTQYF

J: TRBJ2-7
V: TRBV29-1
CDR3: CSVVGETHEQYF

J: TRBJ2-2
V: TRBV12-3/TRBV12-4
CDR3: CASSFKFAGELFF

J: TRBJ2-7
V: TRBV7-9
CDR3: CASSLSGQAYEQYF

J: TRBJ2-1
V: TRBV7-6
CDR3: CASSARLAGGDEQFF

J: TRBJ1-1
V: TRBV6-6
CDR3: CASSYSDTRSEAFF

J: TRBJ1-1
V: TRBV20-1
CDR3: CSAIQGSTEAFF

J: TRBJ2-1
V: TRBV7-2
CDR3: CASSLSGQGSNEQFF